One and the same sample provided the 3 T cell receptor beta chains below, sequenced in a study of PD-L1 blockade in urothelial cancer. Profiled with immunoSEQ multiplex PCR; TCRdb holds only in-frame clones, not every one. This sample carries about 82,000 clones, over 90% of them seen once, and the ten largest clones take roughly 10%. The specimen comprised PBMCs, sampled around atezolizumab (anti-PD-L1) treatment. Receptors originate from a man aged 55 to 69 with urothelial cancer.

The chain joins TRBV7-3 to TRBJ2-3, with unresolved D. The ends were cut back, 2 bases at V and 4 bases at J, with 10 bases in the middle. From germline, CDR1 is SGHTA and CDR2 FQGTGA. The CDR3 is 14 residues long. The CDR3 is CASSLGREADTQYF. The CDR3 DNA follows: TGTGCCAGCAGCTTAGGCCGAGAGGCAGATACGCAGTATTTT.

The chain uses TRBV7-2 and TRBJ2-3, with TRBD1 matching over 7 bases. The CDR3 loop spans 15 amino acids. Unmatched junction bases numbered 7, after V lost 5 bases and J lost 2 bases. Germline V lookup: CDR1 SGHTA, CDR2 FQGNSA. This CDR3 reads CASSQYGTDTDTQYF. The DNA of the CDR3 is TGTGCCAGCAGCCAATATGGGACAGACACAGATACGCAGTATTTT.

This clone was detected only a few times. The rearrangement uses TRBV28 and TRBJ2-1; D unresolved. CDR1 MDHEN and CDR2 SYDVKM come from the germline V gene. V shed 7 bases and J shed 7 bases, with 14 bases lying between them. This CDR3 region has 13 residues. The CDR3 protein is CASTGTAQNEQFF. CDR3 nucleotide sequence: TGTGCCAGCACGGGTACGGCCCAGAATGAGCAGTTCTTC.